Shown below are 10 T cell receptor beta chains from a single sample sequenced in a study of identical twins. One entry per CDR3 protein, called by TCRdb with MiXCR from the 5' RACE reads. Altogether more than 400,000 distinct CDR3 sequences are present, around 15% being singletons, with the ten largest covering roughly 0.46%. In addition, the sample was reused for a study of yellow fever vaccine responses in identical twins.

The sample consisted of CD4+ T cells sorted from blood. The source of these receptors is a woman aged 18-30 years in good health.

The rearrangement joins TRBV7-7 to TRBJ2-3; D gene ambiguous. The CDR3 consists of 13 residues. Germline V gene lookup returns CDR1 SSHAT and CDR2 FNYEAQ (reference sequence). Trimming left V 3 bases short and J 4 bases short, with 8 bases between. CDR3 region: CASSFGPADTQYF. For the CDR3, the DNA is TGTGCCAGCAGCTTCGGTCCAGCAGATACGCAGTATTTT.

The rearrangement uses TRBV24-1 and TRBJ2-3, with 9 bases that match TRBD1. The CDR3 sequence is 13 residues long. In germline, CDR1 is KGHDR, CDR2 SFDVKD. Trimming at V came to 9 bases and at J to 5 bases, leaving 5 bases not matched to a gene. CDR3 nucleotide sequence: TGTGCCACCGGGACAGGGAGTCTAGATACGCAGTATTTT. Amino acids: CATGTGSLDTQYF.

This clonotype was observed at least ten times. The chain uses TRBV12-3 or TRBV12-4 and TRBJ1-4, with no clear D. Trimming took 5 bases from V and 12 from J, leaving 10 bases between them. This CDR3 spans 11 amino acids. The CDR3 bases are TGTGCCAGCAGTCGAGAGCGGGAACTGTTTTTT. Its protein is CASSRERELFF.

CDR3 nucleotides: TGCAGTGCTAGCGGAACTATGGGGGGCGCGGGGACTGAAGCTTTCTTT. Translating it yields CSASGTMGGAGTEAFF. The chain uses TRBV20-1 and TRBJ1-1; D may be TRBD1 (6 bases). V was cut by 3 bases and J by 5 bases, with 22 bases left in between. The CDR3 loop spans 16 amino acids. Germline loops: CDR1 DFQATT, CDR2 SNEGSKA (reference sequence).

Ten or more counts support this clonotype. V usage is TRBV3-1 and J usage is TRBJ2-7, with TRBD1 matching 10 bases. V dropped 1 base and J dropped 2; count of bases not matched to a gene: 14. Germline V gene lookup returns CDR1 LGHDT and CDR2 YNNKEL (reference sequence). CDR3 length equals 19 residues. CDR3 loop: CASSQGSLGADRGTYEQYF. In nucleotides, the CDR3 is TGTGCCAGCAGCCAAGGGTCCTTGGGCGCGGACAGGGGGACCTACGAGCAGTACTTC.

This clonotype occurred a few times. The chain joins TRBV2 to TRBJ1-6; D unclear. Trimming took 3 bases from V and 2 from J, leaving 8 bases between them. The CDR3 contains 15 residues. Germline values: CDR1 SNHLY, CDR2 FYNNEI. CDR3 DNA: TGTGCCAGCAGTGAGATGGACCCCTATAATTCACCCCTCCACTTT. Translation: CASSEMDPYNSPLHF.

The table lists this clonotype with many counts. This sequence joins TRBV7-9 and TRBJ2-6; D remains unclear. The CDR3 length is 15 residues. Germline V gene sequence: CDR1 SEHNR, CDR2 FQNEAQ (reference sequence). The V gene lost 1 base and the J gene lost 0 bases, with 4 bases spanning the gap. CDR3 sequence reads: CASSLVPSGANVLTF. The CDR3, as DNA: TGTGCCAGCAGCTTAGTACCCTCTGGGGCCAACGTCCTGACTTTC.

The sample holds a few counts of this clonotype. The chain has TRBV12-5 and TRBJ1-5, with 7 bases lining up with TRBD1. Unmatched junction bases numbered 2, after V lost 5 bases and J lost 7 bases. CDR1 LGHNT and CDR2 FRNRAP come from the germline V gene. This CDR3 region has 12 residues. DNA of the CDR3: TGTGCTAGTGGTAAGACAGGGCAGCCCCAGCATTTT. Its translation: CASGKTGQPQHF. The variable domain in full, with the rest retrieved from reference TRBV12-5 and TRBJ1-5, is DARVTQTPRHKVTEMGQEVTMRCQPILGHNTVFWYRQTMMQGLELLAYFRNRAPLDDSGMPKDRFSAEMPDATLATLKIQPSEPRDSAVYFCASGKTGQPQHFGDGTRLSIL.

This clonotype was seen a few times. The chain employs TRBV20-1 and TRBJ2-4; 11 nucleotides line up with TRBD2. Per germline, CDR1 DFQATT and CDR2 SNEGSKA (reference sequence). The CDR3 sequence is 14 residues long. With V trimmed by 6 bases and J by 5 bases, 6 bases remained unmatched. The CDR3 bases are TGCAGTGCAAATCGACTAGCGGGGCAAAACATTCAGTACTTC. Residues: CSANRLAGQNIQYF.

This clonotype appeared a few times. The gene calls are TRBV6-5 and TRBJ2-7, with D possibly being TRBD2 (6 bases). The CDR3 runs 15 residues. The germline V and J ends were trimmed by 1 base and 5 bases, with 15 bases remaining between them. Germline CDR1 is MNHEY and CDR2 is SVGAGI. The CDR3 sequence: CASSYLPHLANEQYF. CDR3 coding DNA: TGTGCCAGCAGTTACTTACCCCACCTAGCGAACGAGCAGTACTTC.